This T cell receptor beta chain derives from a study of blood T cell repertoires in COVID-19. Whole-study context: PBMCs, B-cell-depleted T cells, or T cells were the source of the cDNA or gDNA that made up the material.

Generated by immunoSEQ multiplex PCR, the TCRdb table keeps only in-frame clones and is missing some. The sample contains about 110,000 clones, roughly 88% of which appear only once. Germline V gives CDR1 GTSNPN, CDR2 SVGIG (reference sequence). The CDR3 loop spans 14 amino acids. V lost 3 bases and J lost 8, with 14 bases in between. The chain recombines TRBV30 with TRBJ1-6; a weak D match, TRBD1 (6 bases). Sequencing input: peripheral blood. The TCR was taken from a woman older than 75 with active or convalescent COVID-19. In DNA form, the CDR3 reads TGTGCCTGGAGCGTCAGGGGCAGTGATTCACCCCTCCACTTT. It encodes CAWSVRGSDSPLHF.